This T cell receptor beta chain was observed in a study of patients and donors after allogeneic stem cell transplantation. The V and J ends lost 2 bases and 2 bases respectively, with 13 bases between them. The CDR3 spans 15 residues. Germline V gene data show CDR1 as MNHEY and CDR2 as SMNVEV (reference sequence). TCRdb reanalysed the RT-PCR reads using MiXCR and keeps one entry per CDR3 protein. The sample contains 920,000 or so distinct CDR3 sequences, more than 15% of which appear only once. The table lists this clonotype with a few counts. This chain connects TRBV27 to TRBJ2-7; the D call may be TRBD1 or TRBD2 (6 bases each). The sequence came from a human donor who was either an allogeneic HSCT recipient or a stem cell or donor lymphocyte infusion donor (not recorded which). It is not recorded whose cells these are; they may come from a transplant donor. Sequencing input: blood, either unsorted or a sorted T cell fraction (not recorded which). This CDR3 reads CASSLAAGQAYEQYF. As DNA, the CDR3 is TGTGCCAGCAGTTTAGCTGCGGGACAAGCCTACGAGCAGTACTTC.